The entry that follows covers one T cell receptor (beta chain) sequence. Here immunoSEQ multiplex PCR was the method, and the copy in TCRdb shows in-frame clones only, minus some. This repertoire shows about 110,000 clones, 71% found once; its top ten account for more than 0.8%. Germline loops: CDR1 SGHDT, CDR2 YYEEEE. This CDR3 comprises 13 residues. Trimming left V 2 bases short and J 1 base short, with 6 bases between. The sample is drawn from a study of blood T cell repertoires in COVID-19. This chain uses TRBV5-6 with TRBJ1-1, with D possibly matching TRBD1 (5 bases). Material: peripheral blood. The receptor was derived from a human donor with acute or convalescent COVID-19. The donor label of this sample is uncertain. This CDR3 reads CASSFQGNTEAFF. CDR3 bases: TGTGCCAGCAGCTTTCAGGGGAACACTGAAGCTTTCTTT.